The sequence of this TCR beta chain was determined in a study of immune heterogeneity within non-small cell lung tumors. Study as a whole: The tumors comprised a handful of squamous cell carcinomas, under 13 non-squamous carcinomas and 1 not otherwise specified. General observations from the study: Largely different high-frequency T-cell receptor beta clonotypes were found between individual patients. A moderate but significant correlation was found, linking local T-cell clonality with local tumor mutational burden (R roughly 0.34). Dominant CDR3 beta clonotypes repeated across a patient's tumor loci, while different loci held unique high-frequency clones.

In a multiplex PCR, 32 V and 13 J primers amplified TCR beta CDR3. One entry per CDR3 protein, called by TCRdb with MiXCR from the multiplex PCR reads. The sample consists of over 14,000 distinct CDR3 sequences, around 30% of them appearing once. On this clonotype: Its antigen is still unknown. The conserved phenylalanine or tryptophan normally closing the CDR3 is absent here, so this likely arose from a read error. The DNA is left out, because the CDR3 cannot be placed on it with certainty; the CDR3 is given as TCRdb lists it.

Bulk tumor gDNA, roughly 600 ng per sample, served as the TCR template. Multiple widely separated biopsies were taken from each primary tumor at surgery. Patients underwent curative surgery for non-small cell lung cancer (untreated and newly diagnosed). Germline loops: CDR1 GTSNPN, CDR2 SVGIG (reference sequence). The CDR3 length equals 10 residues, ends included. This chain links TRBV30 with TRBJ2-7; TRBD2, the table's D call, was not compared with the DNA. Sequenced sample: lung tumor tissue. The source is a woman aged 45-65 years with non-small cell lung cancer. The chain's CDR3 is CAWSDSSLFL.